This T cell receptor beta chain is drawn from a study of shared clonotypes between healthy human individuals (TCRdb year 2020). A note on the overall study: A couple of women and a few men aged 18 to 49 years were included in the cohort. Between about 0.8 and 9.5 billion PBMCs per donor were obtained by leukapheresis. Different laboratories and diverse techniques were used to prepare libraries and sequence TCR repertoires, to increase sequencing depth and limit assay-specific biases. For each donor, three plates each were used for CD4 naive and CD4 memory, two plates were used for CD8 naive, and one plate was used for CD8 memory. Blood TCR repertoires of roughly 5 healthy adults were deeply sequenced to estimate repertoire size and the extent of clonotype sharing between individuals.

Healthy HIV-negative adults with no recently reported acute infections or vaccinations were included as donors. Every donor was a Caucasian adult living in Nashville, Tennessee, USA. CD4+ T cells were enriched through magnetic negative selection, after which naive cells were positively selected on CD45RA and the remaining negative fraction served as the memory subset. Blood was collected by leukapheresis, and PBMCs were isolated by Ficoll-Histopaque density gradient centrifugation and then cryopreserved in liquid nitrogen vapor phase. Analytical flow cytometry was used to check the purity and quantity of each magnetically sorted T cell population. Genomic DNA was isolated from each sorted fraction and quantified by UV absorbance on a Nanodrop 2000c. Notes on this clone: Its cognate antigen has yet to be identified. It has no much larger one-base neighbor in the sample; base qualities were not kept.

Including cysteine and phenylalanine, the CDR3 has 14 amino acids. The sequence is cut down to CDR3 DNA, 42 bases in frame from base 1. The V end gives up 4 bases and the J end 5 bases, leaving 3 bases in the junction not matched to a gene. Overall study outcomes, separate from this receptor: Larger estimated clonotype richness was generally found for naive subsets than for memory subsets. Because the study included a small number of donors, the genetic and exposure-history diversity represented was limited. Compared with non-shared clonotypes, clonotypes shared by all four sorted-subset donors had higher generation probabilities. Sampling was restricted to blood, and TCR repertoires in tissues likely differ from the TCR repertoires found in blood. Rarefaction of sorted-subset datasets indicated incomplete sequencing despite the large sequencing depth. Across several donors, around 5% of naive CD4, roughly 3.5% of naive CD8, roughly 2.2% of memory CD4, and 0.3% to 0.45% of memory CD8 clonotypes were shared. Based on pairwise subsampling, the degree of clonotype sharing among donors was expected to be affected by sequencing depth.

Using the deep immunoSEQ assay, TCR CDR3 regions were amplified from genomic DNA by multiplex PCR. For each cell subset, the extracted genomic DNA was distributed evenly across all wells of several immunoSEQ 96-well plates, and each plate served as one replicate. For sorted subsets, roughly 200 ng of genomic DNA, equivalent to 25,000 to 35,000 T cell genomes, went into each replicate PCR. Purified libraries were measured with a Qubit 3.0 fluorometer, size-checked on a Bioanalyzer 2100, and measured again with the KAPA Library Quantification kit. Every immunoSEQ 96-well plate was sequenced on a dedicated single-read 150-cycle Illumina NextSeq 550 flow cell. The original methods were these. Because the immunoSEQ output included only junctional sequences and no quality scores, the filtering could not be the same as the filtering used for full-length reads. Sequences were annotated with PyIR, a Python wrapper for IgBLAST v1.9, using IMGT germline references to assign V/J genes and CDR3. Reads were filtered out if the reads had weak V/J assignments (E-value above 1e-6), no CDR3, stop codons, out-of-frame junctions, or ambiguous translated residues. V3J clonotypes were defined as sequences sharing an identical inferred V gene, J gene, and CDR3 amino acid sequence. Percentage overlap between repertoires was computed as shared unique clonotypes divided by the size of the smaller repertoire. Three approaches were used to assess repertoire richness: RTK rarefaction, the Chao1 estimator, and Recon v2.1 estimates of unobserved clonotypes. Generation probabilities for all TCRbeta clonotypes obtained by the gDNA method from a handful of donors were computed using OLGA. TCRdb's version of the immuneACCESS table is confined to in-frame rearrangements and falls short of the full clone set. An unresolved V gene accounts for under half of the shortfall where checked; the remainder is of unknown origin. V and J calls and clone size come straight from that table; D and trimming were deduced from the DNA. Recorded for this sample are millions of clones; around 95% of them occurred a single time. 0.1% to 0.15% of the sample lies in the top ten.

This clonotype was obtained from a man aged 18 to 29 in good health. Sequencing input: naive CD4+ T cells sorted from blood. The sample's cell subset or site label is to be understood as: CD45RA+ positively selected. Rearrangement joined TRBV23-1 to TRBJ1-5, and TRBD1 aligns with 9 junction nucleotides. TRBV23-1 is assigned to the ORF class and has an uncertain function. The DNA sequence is TGCGCCAGCAGTCCATGGACAGGGGATCAGCCCCAGCATTTT. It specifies CASSPWTGDQPQHF.